What follows are 29 T cell receptor beta chains derived from one specimen sequenced in a study of blood T cell repertoires in COVID-19. Profiling relied on immunoSEQ multiplex PCR, and the TCRdb table lists in-frame clones only, not all of them. Of roughly 220,000 clones in the sample, roughly 80% were seen once. The sequencing sample was made of peripheral blood. The receptors shown here come from a woman younger than 45 who had recovered from COVID-19.

The chain recombines TRBV19 with TRBJ1-5; 12 positions match TRBD1. The CDR3 is made up of 15 amino acids. Germline CDR1 is LNHDA and CDR2 is SQIVND (reference sequence). The trim removed 8 bases at V and 5 bases at J, leaving 7 bases unmatched. CDR3 DNA: TGTGCCAGTCTATCGGGACAGGGGGCCCATCAGCCCCAGCATTTT. Residues: CASLSGQGAHQPQHF.

Here the CDR3 reads CASSAGQGNYGYTF. The CDR3 bases are TGCGCCAGCAGCGCCGGACAGGGGAACTATGGCTACACCTTC. The V gene is TRBV5-1, the J gene TRBJ1-2, with 9 bases identical to TRBD1. Germline loops: CDR1 SGHRS, CDR2 YFSETQ. The junction had 3 bases not matched to a gene; V was cut back by 4 bases and J by 2 bases. There are 14 residues in the CDR3.

This clone was counted a few times. V and J are TRBV28 and TRBJ1-2; D possibly corresponds to TRBD1 (6 bases). V was shortened by 2 bases and J by 3 bases, with 10 bases between the two germline ends. The germline V gene has CDR1 MDHEN and CDR2 SYDVKM. The length of the CDR3 is 14 residues. CDR3 DNA sequence: TGTGCCAGCAGTTTAATGGCAGGGGACTATGGCTACACCTTC. Its protein is CASSLMAGDYGYTF.

The V call is TRBV7-3, the J call TRBJ1-1, with no clear D. From germline, CDR1 is SGHTA and CDR2 FQGTGA. Trimming stripped 4 bases from V and 1 base from J, with 7 bases between. CDR3 length: 13 amino acids. The DNA for the CDR3 is TGTGCCAGCAGCTCTGACTGGAACACTGAAGCTTTCTTT. Its translation: CASSSDWNTEAFF.

The chain joins TRBV7-3 to TRBJ2-1, with D unclear. Germline V CDR1 and CDR2: SGHTA, FQGTGA. The CDR3 consists of 13 residues. Trimming shortened V by 4 bases and J by 5 bases, and 9 bases separated the two germline ends. CDR3 amino acids: CASSSVAHNEQFF. CDR3 DNA sequence: TGTGCCAGCAGCTCCGTGGCCCACAATGAGCAGTTCTTC.

V and J are TRBV5-1 and TRBJ2-7, with a weak D call TRBD1 (5 bases). Germline CDR1 and CDR2: SGHRS and YFSETQ. This CDR3 is 14 amino acids long. V lost 5 bases to trimming and J lost 7 bases, with 19 bases between them. CDR3 in amino acids: CASRKDILGGEQYF. As DNA, the CDR3 is TGCGCCAGCAGGAAGGACATCCTTGGTGGAGAGCAGTACTTC.

V usage is TRBV11-2 and J usage is TRBJ1-2; D remains unclear. The germline CDR1 and CDR2 sequences are SGHAT and FQNNGV. V was trimmed by 0 bases and J by 8 bases, leaving 7 bases between them. The CDR3 loop spans 12 amino acids. The CDR3 is CASSLEQTGYTF. In nucleotides, the CDR3 is TGTGCCAGCAGCTTAGAACAGACCGGCTACACCTTC. Looking up the rest from reference TRBV11-2 and TRBJ1-2 gives the full variable domain: EAGVAQSPRYKIIEKRQSVAFWCNPISGHATLYWYQQILGQGPKLLIQFQNNGVVDDSQLPKDRFSAERLKGVDSTLKIQPAKLEDSAVYLCASSLEQTGYTFGSGTRLTVV.

This chain joins TRBV10-1 and TRBJ2-7; TRBD2 agrees at 10 bases. CDR3 length equals 16 residues. After removal of 0 bases from V and 6 bases from J, the junction contained 8 bases not matched to a gene. Germline V gene sequence: CDR1 WNHNN, CDR2 SYGVQD (reference sequence). The chain's CDR3 is CASSESRLAGVSEQYF. CDR3 DNA: TGCGCCAGCAGTGAGTCTCGGCTAGCGGGAGTTAGCGAGCAGTACTTC.

The V gene is TRBV3-1 (or the pseudogene TRBV3-2), the J gene TRBJ2-5, with D tentatively TRBD2 (6 bases). The ends were cut back, 4 bases at V and 7 bases at J, with 19 bases in the middle. CDR3 length: 15 residues. CDR1 and CDR2 (germline): LGHDT, YNNKEL (reference sequence). In DNA, the CDR3 is TGTGCCAGCAGCCCGACCGCGGGACCGAGTGGGACCCAGTACTTC. Its translation is CASSPTAGPSGTQYF.

The chain carries TRBV19 and TRBJ2-7, with 8 positions matching TRBD1. The CDR3 loop spans 14 amino acids. The V gene end was trimmed by 5 bases and the J gene end by 3 bases; junction bases not matched to a gene: 6. The germline CDR1 and CDR2 sequences are LNHDA and SQIVND (reference sequence). The CDR3 loop is CASSGPGGIYEQYF. In nucleotides, the CDR3 is TGTGCCAGTAGTGGGCCAGGGGGCATCTACGAGCAGTACTTC.

CDR3 protein: CASSASGMSYNEQFF. CDR3 coding DNA: TGTGCCAGCAGCGCTAGCGGGATGTCCTACAATGAGCAGTTCTTC. J is TRBJ2-1 and V is TRBV9; 9 nucleotides agree with TRBD2. CDR1 SGDLS and CDR2 YYNGEE come from the germline V gene. CDR3 length equals 15 residues. V was pared by 3 bases and J by 1 base, with 2 bases of the junction left unmatched.

CDR3 sequence: CASSFPAGEKLFF. The CDR3 coding sequence is TGTGCCAGCAGTTTCCCCGCAGGCGAAAAACTGTTTTTT. The V and J genes are TRBV28 and TRBJ1-4; D remains ambiguous. The CDR3 length is 13 residues. CDR1 is MDHEN and CDR2 is SYDVKM in the germline V gene. V dropped 3 bases and J dropped 8 bases, with 10 bases sitting between them.

This clone was seen only once. CDR3 sequence reads: CASSLGGEPTQYF. The CDR3, as DNA: TGCGCCAGCAGCTTAGGGGGCGAACCCACGCAGTATTTT. This sequence joins TRBV5-1 and TRBJ2-3; TRBD1 agrees at 7 bases. Germline V gene lookup returns CDR1 SGHRS and CDR2 YFSETQ. Losses at the gene ends were 2 bases for V and 9 bases for J; bases not matched to a gene: 6. The CDR3 runs to 13 residues.

For this clone: In the same sample, other DNA sequences code for this CDR3. The chain employs TRBV6-5 and TRBJ2-1; D is perhaps TRBD1 (6 bases). Germline assignment: CDR1 MNHEY and CDR2 SVGAGI. This CDR3 comprises 11 residues. Trimming stripped 2 bases from V and 10 bases from J, with 6 bases between. The CDR3 reads CASSYRGEQFF. CDR3 in DNA: TGTGCCAGCAGTTACAGGGGGGAGCAGTTCTTC.

V is TRBV9 and J is TRBJ2-7, with TRBD1 matching 11 bases. Trimming took 5 bases from V and 3 from J; bases not matched to a gene: 10. This CDR3 contains 16 residues. CDR1 SGDLS and CDR2 YYNGEE come from the germline V gene. CDR3 in amino acids: CASSESSGTGGYEQYF. CDR3 in DNA: TGTGCCAGCAGTGAGAGTTCTGGGACAGGGGGCTACGAGCAGTACTTC.

V usage is TRBV7-3 and J usage is TRBJ2-2; TRBD2 aligns across 11 bases. Germline V CDR1 and CDR2: SGHTA, FQGTGA. This CDR3 comprises 15 residues. V dropped 5 bases and J dropped 6; count of bases not matched to a gene: 5. This CDR3 reads CASSPQLAGAGELFF. In DNA form, the CDR3 reads TGTGCCAGCAGCCCCCAACTAGCGGGAGCCGGGGAGCTGTTTTTT.

This chain connects TRBV2 to TRBJ1-2, with D hard to call. Trimming removed 2 bases at V and 0 bases at J, with 10 bases between. Looked up from germline, CDR1 is SNHLY and CDR2 is FYNNEI. This CDR3 has 15 residues. CDR3 in amino acids: CASSESVRANYGYTF. CDR3 DNA sequence: TGTGCCAGCAGTGAATCGGTACGGGCTAACTATGGCTACACCTTC.

This chain uses TRBV19 with TRBJ2-1, with 7 bases matching TRBD1. The CDR3 has 15 amino acids. Germline CDR1 LNHDA, CDR2 SQIVND (reference sequence). V shed 5 bases and J 1 base; nucleotides not matched to a gene: 5. CDR3 residues: CASSPDRLSYNEQFF. DNA for the CDR3: TGTGCCAGTAGTCCGGACAGGTTATCCTACAATGAGCAGTTCTTC. Using reference TRBV19 and TRBJ2-1 for the parts outside the CDR3, the full variable domain is DGGITQSPKYLFRKEGQNVTLSCEQNLNHDAMYWYRQDPGQGLRLIYYSQIVNDFQKGDIAEGYSVSREKKESFPLTVTSAQKNPTAFYLCASSPDRLSYNEQFFGPGTRLTVL.

The CDR3 bases are TGTGCCAGCAGTTTACAAGGACTAGTCCGCAATGAGCAGTTCTTC. Translating gives CASSLQGLVRNEQFF. The chain has TRBV28 and TRBJ2-1, with TRBD2 matching 7 bases. V was pared by 2 bases and J by 6 bases, with 7 bases of the junction left unmatched. This CDR3 has 15 residues. Germline values: CDR1 MDHEN, CDR2 SYDVKM.

The chain recombines TRBV27 with TRBJ2-2; TRBD1 is a possible D gene (5 bases). CDR1 MNHEY and CDR2 SMNVEV come from the germline V gene (reference sequence). V was clipped by 8 bases and J by 2 bases, with 18 bases between them. The CDR3 is 16 residues long. DNA of the CDR3: TGTGCCAGCTCCCAAGGGGCAGGGATAAACACCGGGGAGCTGTTTTTT. Residues: CASSQGAGINTGELFF.

The chain recombines TRBV24-1 with TRBJ1-5; the match to TRBD1 covers 8 bases. Per the germline V gene, CDR1 is KGHDR and CDR2 is SFDVKD. The CDR3 has 15 residues. V was pared by 5 bases and J by 4 bases, with 6 bases of the junction left unmatched. The CDR3 sequence is CATSGTGKGNQPQHF. CDR3 coding DNA: TGTGCCACCAGTGGGACAGGGAAAGGTAATCAGCCCCAGCATTTT.

The DNA of the CDR3 is TGTGCCAGTACCGGGGGACAGGCGGGCGTCACCGGGGAGCTGTTTTTT. As protein: CASTGGQAGVTGELFF. The chain links TRBV19 to TRBJ2-2; 8 nucleotides align to TRBD1. Germline values: CDR1 LNHDA, CDR2 SQIVND (reference sequence). V gave up 7 bases and J gave up 4 bases; unmatched junction bases: 11. This CDR3 comprises 16 residues.

The rearrangement links TRBV4-1 to TRBJ1-1, with 7 bases aligning to TRBD1. The CDR3 runs 15 residues. Per germline, CDR1 MGHRA and CDR2 YSYEKL. J was trimmed by 5 bases and V by 4 bases; bases with no gene match: 10. The CDR3, as DNA: TGCGCCAGCAGCCTAGGGGACAGAATAGGGACTGAAGCTTTCTTT. It codes for CASSLGDRIGTEAFF.

The chain combines TRBV5-4 with TRBJ2-7, with D perhaps TRBD1 (5 bases). The length of the CDR3 is 16 residues. The germline V gene encodes CDR1 SGHNT and CDR2 YYREEE (reference sequence). The V end lost 1 base, the J end lost 3 bases, and 17 bases lay between the germline ends. CDR3: CASSLTSTGSGYEQYF. The CDR3 region has the DNA TGTGCCAGCAGCTTGACTTCTACAGGTTCCGGCTACGAGCAGTACTTC.

This chain uses TRBV7-3 with TRBJ2-3; TRBD2 matches 11 bases. Looked up from germline, CDR1 is SGHTA and CDR2 is FQGTGA. This CDR3 spans 16 amino acids. The V segment lost 4 bases and the J segment 3 bases; nucleotides outside the gene matches: 6. As DNA, the CDR3 is TGTGCCAGCAGCTCCTACACTAGCGGGAGTACAGATACGCAGTATTTT. Amino acid sequence: CASSSYTSGSTDTQYF.

The chain has TRBV30 and TRBJ2-6; no clear D gene. Germline assignment: CDR1 GTSNPN and CDR2 SVGIG (reference sequence). This CDR3 is built from 12 residues. CDR3 in amino acids: CALPSGANVLTF. The DNA of the CDR3 is TGTGCACTGCCTTCTGGGGCCAACGTCCTGACTTTC.

The chain combines TRBV5-5 with TRBJ2-5; 8 bases line up with TRBD1. V shed 0 bases and J 9 bases; nucleotides not matched to a gene: 10. The CDR3 totals 15 residues. Germline V CDR1 and CDR2: SGHKS, YYEKEE (reference sequence). For the CDR3, the DNA is TGTGCCAGCAGCTTGGAAGACAGGGGCCCCGGGGCCCAGTACTTC. Translating gives CASSLEDRGPGAQYF.

This chain connects TRBV5-1 to TRBJ2-7, with TRBD2 matching 9 bases. Germline CDR1 is SGHRS and CDR2 is YFSETQ. V shed 2 bases, J shed 5 bases, and the junction held 8 bases outside the gene matches. The CDR3 contains 15 residues. DNA of the CDR3: TGCGCCAGCAGCTTCCTAGGCGGGAGGGTGAACGAGCAGTACTTC. Its translation is CASSFLGGRVNEQYF.

The J gene is TRBJ2-3, the V gene TRBV18, with D unresolved. V was trimmed by 3 bases and J by 5 bases, leaving 6 bases between them. Germline V lookup: CDR1 KGHSH, CDR2 LQKENI. This CDR3 has 12 residues. In nucleotides, the CDR3 is TGTGCCAGCTCACCCGCGGAAGATACGCAGTATTTT. It encodes CASSPAEDTQYF.